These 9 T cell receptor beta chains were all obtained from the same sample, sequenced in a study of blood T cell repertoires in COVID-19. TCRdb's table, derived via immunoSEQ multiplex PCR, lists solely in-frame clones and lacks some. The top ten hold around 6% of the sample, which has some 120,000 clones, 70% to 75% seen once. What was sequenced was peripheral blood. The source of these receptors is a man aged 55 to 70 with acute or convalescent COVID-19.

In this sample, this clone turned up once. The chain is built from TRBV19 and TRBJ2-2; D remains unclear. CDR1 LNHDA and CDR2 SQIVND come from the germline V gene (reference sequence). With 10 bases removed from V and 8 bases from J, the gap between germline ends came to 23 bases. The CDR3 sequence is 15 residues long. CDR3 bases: TGTGCCACCTCATCCCTCGCCCGGGTAGGAGGGGAGCTGTTTTTT. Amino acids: CATSSLARVGGELFF.

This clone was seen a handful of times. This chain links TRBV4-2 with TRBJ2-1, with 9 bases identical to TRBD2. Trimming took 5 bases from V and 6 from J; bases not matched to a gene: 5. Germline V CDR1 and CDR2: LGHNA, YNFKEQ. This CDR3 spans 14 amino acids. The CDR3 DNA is TGTGCCAGCAGCTTAGCGGGAGAAGCCAATGAGCAGTTCTTC. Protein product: CASSLAGEANEQFF.

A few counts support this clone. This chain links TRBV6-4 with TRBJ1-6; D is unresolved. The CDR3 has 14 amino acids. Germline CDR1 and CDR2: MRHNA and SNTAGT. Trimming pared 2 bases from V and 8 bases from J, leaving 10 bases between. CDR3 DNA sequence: TGTGCCAGCAGTGACGGGCTTACTCATTCACCCCTCCACTTT. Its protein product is CASSDGLTHSPLHF.

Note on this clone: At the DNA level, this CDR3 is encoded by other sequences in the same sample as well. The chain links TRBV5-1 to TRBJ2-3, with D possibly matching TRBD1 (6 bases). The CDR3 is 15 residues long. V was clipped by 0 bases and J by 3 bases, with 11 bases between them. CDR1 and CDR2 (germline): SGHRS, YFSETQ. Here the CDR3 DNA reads TGCGCCAGCAGCTTGGACAGGGCGAGGACAGATACGCAGTATTTT. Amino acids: CASSLDRARTDTQYF.

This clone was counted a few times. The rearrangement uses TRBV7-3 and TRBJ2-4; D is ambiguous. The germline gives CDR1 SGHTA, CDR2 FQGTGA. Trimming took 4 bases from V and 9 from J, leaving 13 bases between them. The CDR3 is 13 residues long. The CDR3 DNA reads TGTGCCAGCAGCTCCCCCCGTTATGTCATTCAGTACTTC. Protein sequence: CASSSPRYVIQYF.

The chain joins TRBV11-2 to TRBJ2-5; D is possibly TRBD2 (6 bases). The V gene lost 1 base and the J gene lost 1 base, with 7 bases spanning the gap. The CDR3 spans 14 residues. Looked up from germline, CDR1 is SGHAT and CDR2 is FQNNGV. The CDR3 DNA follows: TGTGCCAGCAGCTTAGGCGGGATCCAAGAGACCCAGTACTTC. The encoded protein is CASSLGGIQETQYF.

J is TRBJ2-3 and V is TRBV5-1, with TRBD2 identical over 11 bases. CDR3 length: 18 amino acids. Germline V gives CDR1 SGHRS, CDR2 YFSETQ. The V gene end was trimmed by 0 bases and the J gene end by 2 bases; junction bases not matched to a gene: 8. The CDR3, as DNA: TGCGCCAGCAGCTTGGGGTCGAGACTAGCGGGGAACACAGATACGCAGTATTTT. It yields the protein CASSLGSRLAGNTDTQYF.

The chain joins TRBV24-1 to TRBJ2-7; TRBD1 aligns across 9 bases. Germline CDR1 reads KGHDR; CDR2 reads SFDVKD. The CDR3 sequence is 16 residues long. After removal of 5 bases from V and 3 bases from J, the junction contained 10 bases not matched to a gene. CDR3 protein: CATSGMTGTGSYEQYF. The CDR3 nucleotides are TGTGCCACCAGTGGTATGACCGGGACAGGGAGCTACGAGCAGTACTTC.

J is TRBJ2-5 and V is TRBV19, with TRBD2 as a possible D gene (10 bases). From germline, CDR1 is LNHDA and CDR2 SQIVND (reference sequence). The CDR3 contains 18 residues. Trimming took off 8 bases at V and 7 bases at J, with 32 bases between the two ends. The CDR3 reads CASHAGTGTGAGGRTQYF. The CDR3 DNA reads TGTGCCAGTCACGCCGGGACAGGGACAGGAGCGGGAGGGCGGACCCAGTACTTC. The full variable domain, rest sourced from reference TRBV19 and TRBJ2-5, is DGGITQSPKYLFRKEGQNVTLSCEQNLNHDAMYWYRQDPGQGLRLIYYSQIVNDFQKGDIAEGYSVSREKKESFPLTVTSAQKNPTAFYLCASHAGTGTGAGGRTQYFGPGTRLLVL.